The present TCR beta chain was sequenced within a study of cytomegalovirus exposure and HLA in healthy donors. General study findings and limits: As a later analysis showed, several of the most significant clusters appeared to be linked to common viral pathogens. An analysis was carried out later, and it reportedly showed fewer N-insertions in an Asian-associated ancestry cluster than the roughly 700-donor mean.

PCR was performed using 60 Vbeta and 13 Jbeta primers. Profiled with immunoSEQ multiplex PCR; TCRdb holds only in-frame clones, not every one. The repertoire holds approximately 89,000 clones, with 75% to 80% as singletons. Remarks on this clone: The antigen remains undetermined.

CDR1 and CDR2 from the germline V gene are LNHDA and SQIVND (reference sequence). The CDR3 is made up of 13 amino acids. V lost 6 bases and J 7 bases, leaving 15 bases between the germline ends. The chain combines TRBV19 with TRBJ1-2; D perhaps matches TRBD1 (5 bases). This clonotype was sampled from a man under 40 in good health and CMV-seronegative. The sequencing sample was made of PBMCs. CDR3: CASSILGVFGYTF. Written as DNA, the CDR3 is TGTGCCAGTAGCATTCTAGGGGTGTTTGGCTACACCTTC.